A single sample is the source of the 17 T cell receptor beta chains below, sequenced in a study of shared clonotypes between healthy human individuals. Naive CD8 cells, CD45RO-negative and positively selected for CCR7, excluded terminally differentiated effector memory CD45RA+ cells. Measured with immunoSEQ multiplex PCR; TCRdb has only the in-frame clones, and not every one. Of around 2.1 million clones in the sample, 85% to 95% were seen once. The source material was naive CD8+ T cells from PBMCs. These receptor sequences come from a man aged 18 to 29 in good health. Some clones in this sample may be carry-over from other donors' samples.

This chain connects TRBV28 to TRBJ2-1; D unclear. This CDR3 comprises 12 residues. The germline V gene encodes CDR1 MDHEN and CDR2 SYDVKM. V lost 7 bases and J 7 bases, leaving 11 bases between the germline ends. In nucleotides, the CDR3 is TGTGCCAGCAAAGGAAGGGCAAATGAGCAGTTCTTC. It encodes CASKGRANEQFF.

This sequence joins TRBV7-9 and TRBJ2-1; maybe TRBD2 (5 bases). Trimming cost V 0 bases and J 0 bases, with 12 bases left between them. The CDR3 loop spans 17 amino acids. Germline CDR1 reads SEHNR; CDR2 reads FQNEAQ (reference sequence). The CDR3: CASSLAGAWSSYNEQFF. In DNA, the CDR3 is TGTGCCAGCAGCTTAGCGGGAGCTTGGAGCTCCTACAATGAGCAGTTCTTC.

The chain joins TRBV7-9 to TRBJ2-7; 12 nucleotides align to TRBD1. Trimming removed 4 bases from V and 2 bases from J; junction bases left unmatched: 3. Germline CDR1 SEHNR, CDR2 FQNEAQ (reference sequence). The CDR3 is made up of 15 amino acids. The CDR3 here is CASSSGQGAPYEQYF. CDR3 in DNA: TGTGCCAGCAGCTCGGGACAGGGGGCTCCCTACGAGCAGTACTTC.

The chain uses TRBV4-3 and TRBJ1-2; D may be TRBD1 (5 bases). This CDR3 has 13 residues. Germline V gene sequence: CDR1 LGHNA, CDR2 YSLEER. V was trimmed by 0 bases and J by 8 bases, leaving 10 bases between them. Here the CDR3 DNA reads TGCGCCAGCAGCCAAGACAGGGTAGCGGGCTACACCTTC. It yields the protein CASSQDRVAGYTF.

The chain couples TRBV29-1 to TRBJ2-2; D remains unclear. The length of the CDR3 is 14 residues. Trimming removed 0 bases at V and 3 bases at J, with 8 bases between. Germline V gives CDR1 SQVTM, CDR2 ANQGSEA. CDR3 sequence: CSVEDPTYTGELFF. Here the CDR3 DNA reads TGCAGCGTTGAAGATCCTACCTACACCGGGGAGCTGTTTTTT.

The CDR3 here is CASIGEGSAEQYF. CDR3 in DNA: TGTGCCAGCATTGGGGAGGGGTCAGCCGAGCAGTACTTC. The V gene is TRBV2, the J gene TRBJ2-7; 7 bases map to TRBD2. Germline trimming cut 7 bases from V and 6 bases from J; bases unmatched to any gene: 9. This CDR3 is 13 amino acids long. Germline CDR1 SNHLY, CDR2 FYNNEI.

This clone came up once. This sequence joins TRBV9 and TRBJ1-2; 10 bases are shared with TRBD1. Germline values: CDR1 SGDLS, CDR2 YYNGEE. There are 16 residues in the CDR3. The trim removed 4 bases at V and 3 bases at J, leaving 9 bases unmatched. CDR3: CASSRGQGLLDYGYTF. The CDR3 bases are TGTGCCAGCAGCAGGGGACAGGGGCTTCTGGACTATGGCTACACCTTC.

The V call is TRBV6-5, the J call TRBJ2-7; D possibly corresponds to TRBD1 (6 bases). Looked up from germline, CDR1 is MNHEY and CDR2 is SVGAGI. The CDR3 extends over 14 amino acids. Trimming cost V 2 bases and J 1 base, with 9 bases left between them. In DNA, the CDR3 is TGTGCCAGCAGTTACGCCCAGGGGTCCTACGAGCAGTACTTC. Protein sequence: CASSYAQGSYEQYF.

The chain uses TRBV11-2 and TRBJ2-3, with no clear D. Germline V CDR1 and CDR2: SGHAT, FQNNGV. V was pared by 2 bases and J by 3 bases, with 12 bases between. The CDR3 runs to 15 residues. DNA of the CDR3: TGTGCCAGCAGCTTATATCAGATGCGGACAGATACGCAGTATTTT. Protein: CASSLYQMRTDTQYF.

The chain uses TRBV11-2 and TRBJ1-5; D remains unclear. CDR1 and CDR2 (germline): SGHAT, FQNNGV. Trimming removed 3 bases from V and 0 bases from J, with 15 bases in between. This CDR3 region has 17 residues. CDR3 DNA: TGTGCCAGCAGCTTGAAAAGGACCGATTATAGCAATCAGCCCCAGCATTTT. This gives the protein CASSLKRTDYSNQPQHF. Using reference TRBV11-2 and TRBJ1-5 for the parts outside the CDR3, the full variable domain is EAGVAQSPRYKIIEKRQSVAFWCNPISGHATLYWYQQILGQGPKLLIQFQNNGVVDDSQLPKDRFSAERLKGVDSTLKIQPAKLEDSAVYLCASSLKRTDYSNQPQHFGDGTRLSIL.

The genes are TRBV25-1 and TRBJ2-6; 7 bases agree with TRBD1. The CDR3 runs 15 residues. V dropped 5 bases and J dropped 6; count of bases not matched to a gene: 7. Germline values: CDR1 MGHDK, CDR2 SYGVNS. The CDR3 region has the DNA TGTGCCAGCAGTCCGGTGAGGGGGCTGGCCAACGTCCTGACTTTC. Amino acids: CASSPVRGLANVLTF.

The gene calls are TRBV5-1 and TRBJ2-2; tentative D call: TRBD1 (6 bases). The CDR3 sequence is 16 residues long. The V gene lost 1 base and the J gene lost 4 bases, with 14 bases spanning the gap. The V gene's germline CDR1 is SGHRS and CDR2 YFSETQ. CDR3 loop: CASSLSQGISTGELFF. The CDR3 coding sequence is TGCGCCAGCAGCTTGAGTCAGGGGATTAGCACCGGGGAGCTGTTTTTT.

This clone has only a few counts. V is TRBV2 and J is TRBJ1-2, with 8 bases that match TRBD1. The V gene end was trimmed by 6 bases and the J gene end by 4 bases; junction bases not matched to a gene: 10. Per germline, CDR1 SNHLY and CDR2 FYNNEI. The CDR3 sequence is 15 residues long. For the CDR3, the DNA is TGTGCCAGCAGAAACAGGGGGGAAACTGTCTATGGCTACACCTTC. Encoded protein: CASRNRGETVYGYTF. The full variable domain, its missing parts supplied by reference TRBV2 and TRBJ1-2, is EPEVTQTPSHQVTQMGQEVILRCVPISNHLYFYWYRQILGQKVEFLVSFYNNEISEKSEIFDDQFSVERPDGSNFTLKIRSTKLEDSAMYFCASRNRGETVYGYTFGSGTRLTVV.

This clone was detected a few times. The chain joins TRBV6-1 to TRBJ2-7; 11 bases agree with TRBD2. The CDR3 spans 14 residues. Germline V lookup: CDR1 MNHNS, CDR2 SASEGT. V trimming: 7 bases; J trimming: 7 bases; junction bases outside the gene matches: 9. The CDR3 loop is CASNLLAGEGEQYF. The CDR3 DNA is TGTGCCAGCAATTTACTAGCGGGAGAGGGAGAGCAGTACTTC.

This sequence joins TRBV28 and TRBJ2-2; 7 nucleotides match TRBD2. V was pared by 8 bases and J by 3 bases, with 6 bases of the junction left unmatched. Germline CDR1 and CDR2: MDHEN and SYDVKM. This CDR3 region has 14 residues. The CDR3, as DNA: TGTGCCAGCGGGACGGGACTATACACCGGGGAGCTGTTTTTT. The encoded protein is CASGTGLYTGELFF.

V gene TRBV27 combines with J gene TRBJ2-7; no firm D call. Trimming stripped 6 bases from V and 3 bases from J, with 9 bases between. Germline CDR1 and CDR2: MNHEY and SMNVEV (reference sequence). This CDR3 has 12 amino acids. The CDR3 DNA sequence: TGTGCCAGCAGCCAAAACAGCTACGAGCAGTACTTC. Translated, it gives CASSQNSYEQYF.

This clone was found once. This chain joins TRBV5-1 and TRBJ2-1; D may be TRBD2 (5 bases). Deletions cut 4 bases from V and 4 bases from J, with 21 bases between. The germline V gene has CDR1 SGHRS and CDR2 YFSETQ. CDR3 size: 17 residues. In DNA form, the CDR3 reads TGCGCCAGCAGCCTCGGCGGCTACGGCGGGCTATACAATGAGCAGTTCTTC. Translated, it gives CASSLGGYGGLYNEQFF.